This T cell receptor beta chain was obtained from a study of CD8 T cells in Susac syndrome. Study outcomes and limitations: Only a relatively small number of individuals were included in the TCR sequencing and HLA analysis.

In the case of this clonotype: The antigen remains unidentified.

TEMRA cells were enriched by FACS, while CD8+ and CD4+ T cells were obtained through a negative isolation that was performed magnetically. A quantity of about 0.5 to 1 ug RNA underwent reverse transcription using random hexamers. Coverage of TCR beta CDR3 amplification by immunoSEQ multiplex PCR extended to 54 Vbeta and 13 Jbeta. TCRdb re-called the immunoSEQ multiplex PCR reads with MiXCR, one entry per CDR3 protein. The sample includes 100,000 to 150,000 distinct CDR3 sequences, around 75% of them seen just once. The CDR3 contains 17 residues. Per germline, CDR1 SEHNR and CDR2 FQNEAQ (reference sequence). V dropped 4 bases and J dropped 9; count of bases not matched to a gene: 14.

Sequencing input: CD8+ T cells from PBMCs. The source of this sequence is a human donor with multiple sclerosis. The V call is TRBV7-9, the J call TRBJ2-1; 11 bases map to TRBD2. The CDR3 here is CASSSPGVVAGGPEQFF. CDR3 DNA sequence: TGTGCCAGCAGCTCCCCCGGGGTAGTAGCGGGGGGGCCTGAGCAGTTCTTC.